A selection of T cell receptor beta chains follows, all from one sample in a study of cytomegalovirus exposure and HLA in healthy donors. Some clones are missing from TCRdb's copy, which holds only in-frame ones; the method was immunoSEQ multiplex PCR. The table lists 150,000 to 200,000 clones, about four fifths of them singletons. Sequencing input: PBMCs. The receptors here all came from a boy between 2 and 10 years old in good health and CMV-seronegative. Each CDR3 is given with its conserved first and last residue. Fields, in order: CDR3 length, V gene, clone size, D gene, J gene, CDR3 protein, CDR3 DNA. A D gene is named only where the DNA matches it firmly. Expanded clones are given a class, and other clones once, few, many or no size at all.

CDR3 length: 16
V gene: TRBV14
clone size: NA
D gene: NA
J gene: TRBJ1-2
CDR3 protein: CASSRNIRGSVNGYTF
CDR3 DNA: TGTGCCAGCAGCCGAAATATTCGGGGGAGTGTTAATGGCTACACCTTC

CDR3 length: 15
V gene: TRBV11-2
clone size: NA
D gene: NA
J gene: TRBJ2-6
CDR3 protein: CASSLEGGGANVLTF
CDR3 DNA: TGTGCCAGCAGCTTAGAGGGGGGTGGGGCCAACGTCCTGACTTTC

CDR3 length: 16
V gene: TRBV7-9
clone size: once
D gene: NA
J gene: TRBJ1-2
CDR3 protein: CASSLAQTDPNYGYTF
CDR3 DNA: TGTGCCAGCAGCTTAGCGCAGACAGACCCTAACTATGGCTACACCTTC

CDR3 length: 13
V gene: TRBV4-3
clone size: NA
D gene: TRBD2
J gene: TRBJ2-1
CDR3 protein: CASSQEVAGEQFF
CDR3 DNA: TGCGCCAGCAGCCAAGAGGTAGCGGGCGAGCAGTTCTTC

CDR3 length: 14
V gene: TRBV6-6
clone size: NA
D gene: NA
J gene: TRBJ1-4
CDR3 protein: CASSNGVSYEKLFF
CDR3 DNA: TGTGCCAGCAGCAACGGTGTGTCTTATGAAAAACTGTTTTTT

CDR3 length: 14
V gene: TRBV5-1
clone size: NA
D gene: NA
J gene: TRBJ2-3
CDR3 protein: CASSSGSGADTQYF
CDR3 DNA: TGCGCCAGCAGCTCGGGGAGTGGGGCAGATACGCAGTATTTT

CDR3 length: 13
V gene: TRBV19
clone size: NA
D gene: NA
J gene: TRBJ1-2
CDR3 protein: CASSLTGGYGYTF
CDR3 DNA: TGTGCCAGTAGTCTAACAGGTGGATATGGCTACACCTTC

CDR3 length: 15
V gene: TRBV4-3
clone size: NA
D gene: NA
J gene: TRBJ2-5
CDR3 protein: CASSQLGTGGETQYF
CDR3 DNA: TGCGCCAGCAGCCAACTCGGGACCGGAGGGGAGACCCAGTACTTC

CDR3 length: 13
V gene: TRBV6-1
clone size: NA
D gene: NA
J gene: TRBJ2-3
CDR3 protein: CASGPTGADTQYF
CDR3 DNA: TGTGCCAGCGGCCCGACGGGAGCAGATACGCAGTATTTT

CDR3 length: 13
V gene: TRBV7-2
clone size: NA
D gene: TRBD1
J gene: TRBJ1-2
CDR3 protein: CASSPDRGGGYTF
CDR3 DNA: TGTGCCAGCAGCCCGGACAGGGGCGGCGGCTACACCTTC

CDR3 length: 14
V gene: TRBV23-1
clone size: NA
D gene: NA
J gene: TRBJ1-1
CDR3 protein: CASSPCSMNTEAFF
CDR3 DNA: TGCGCCAGCAGTCCATGTTCCATGAACACTGAAGCTTTCTTT

CDR3 length: 14
V gene: TRBV7-8
clone size: NA
D gene: TRBD1
J gene: TRBJ1-2
CDR3 protein: CASSLDRRNYGYTF
CDR3 DNA: TGTGCCAGCAGCTTGGACAGGAGAAACTATGGCTACACCTTC

CDR3 length: 18
V gene: TRBV11-2
clone size: NA
D gene: NA
J gene: TRBJ2-7
CDR3 protein: CASSLIPGPGGPSYEQYF
CDR3 DNA: TGTGCCAGCAGCTTAATTCCCGGACCCGGGGGTCCCTCCTACGAGCAGTACTTC

CDR3 length: 15
V gene: TRBV4-3
clone size: few
D gene: TRBD2
J gene: TRBJ2-3
CDR3 protein: CASRRLAGGPDTQYF
CDR3 DNA: TGCGCCAGCAGACGACTAGCGGGGGGGCCGGATACGCAGTATTTT

CDR3 length: 15
V gene: TRBV9
clone size: NA
D gene: NA
J gene: TRBJ2-2
CDR3 protein: CASSIRGGGTGELFF
CDR3 DNA: TGTGCCAGCAGCATACGCGGGGGCGGCACCGGGGAGCTGTTTTTT

CDR3 length: 12
V gene: TRBV7-2
clone size: NA
D gene: NA
J gene: TRBJ1-5
CDR3 protein: CASSLVEQPQHF
CDR3 DNA: TGTGCCAGCAGCTTAGTTGAGCAGCCCCAGCATTTT

CDR3 length: 14
V gene: TRBV7-9
clone size: NA
D gene: NA
J gene: TRBJ2-5
CDR3 protein: CASSPPAREETQYF
CDR3 DNA: TGTGCCAGCAGCCCCCCGGCCCGGGAGGAGACCCAGTACTTC

CDR3 length: 15
V gene: TRBV5-4
clone size: NA
D gene: NA
J gene: TRBJ2-3
CDR3 protein: CASSLLTGMGDTQYF
CDR3 DNA: TGTGCCAGCAGCTTGCTGACGGGAATGGGAGATACGCAGTATTTT

CDR3 length: 14
V gene: TRBV7-9
clone size: NA
D gene: NA
J gene: TRBJ2-7
CDR3 protein: CASSLFPPYYEQYF
CDR3 DNA: TGTGCCAGCAGCTTATTTCCTCCCTACTACGAGCAGTACTTC

CDR3 length: 14
V gene: TRBV5-8
clone size: NA
D gene: NA
J gene: TRBJ2-2
CDR3 protein: CASSLLQEGGELFF
CDR3 DNA: TGTGCCAGCAGCCTCCTACAGGAGGGCGGGGAGCTGTTTTTT

CDR3 length: 12
V gene: TRBV27
clone size: NA
D gene: TRBD1
J gene: TRBJ2-7
CDR3 protein: CASLGTVYEQYF
CDR3 DNA: TGTGCCAGCCTCGGGACAGTCTACGAGCAGTACTTC

CDR3 length: 13
V gene: TRBV6-4
clone size: once
D gene: NA
J gene: TRBJ2-1
CDR3 protein: CASSDLLGNEQFF
CDR3 DNA: TGTGCCAGCAGTGACCTCCTAGGAAATGAGCAGTTCTTC

CDR3 length: 14
V gene: TRBV9
clone size: NA
D gene: NA
J gene: TRBJ2-3
CDR3 protein: CASSSRGDTDTQYF
CDR3 DNA: TGTGCCAGCAGCTCTCGGGGTGACACAGATACGCAGTATTTT

CDR3 length: 14
V gene: TRBV15
clone size: NA
D gene: NA
J gene: TRBJ2-5
CDR3 protein: CATSRGAVDETQYF
CDR3 DNA: TGTGCCACCAGCAGAGGGGCAGTAGACGAGACCCAGTACTTC

CDR3 length: 13
V gene: TRBV27
clone size: NA
D gene: TRBD2
J gene: TRBJ2-1
CDR3 protein: CASSLFGGGEQFF
CDR3 DNA: TGTGCCAGCAGTTTATTCGGCGGGGGGGAGCAGTTCTTC

CDR3 length: 15
V gene: TRBV6-5
clone size: few
D gene: NA
J gene: TRBJ1-3
CDR3 protein: CASMGGVLPGNTIYF
CDR3 DNA: TGTGCCAGCATGGGCGGGGTGCTCCCTGGAAACACCATATATTTT

CDR3 length: 15
V gene: TRBV12-1
clone size: NA
D gene: NA
J gene: TRBJ2-1
CDR3 protein: CASSFHGTSYHEQFF
CDR3 DNA: TGTGCCAGCAGCTTTCACGGGACTAGCTACCATGAGCAGTTCTTC

CDR3 length: 12
V gene: TRBV7-9
clone size: NA
D gene: NA
J gene: TRBJ1-5
CDR3 protein: CASSFQGQPQHF
CDR3 DNA: TGTGCCAGCAGCTTTCAGGGCCAGCCCCAGCATTTT

CDR3 length: 15
V gene: TRBV5-7
clone size: NA
D gene: TRBD1
J gene: TRBJ2-7
CDR3 protein: CASSFLGQVAYEQYF
CDR3 DNA: TGTGCCAGCAGCTTCCTGGGACAGGTAGCCTACGAGCAGTACTTC

CDR3 length: 15
V gene: TRBV19
clone size: NA
D gene: TRBD1
J gene: TRBJ1-5
CDR3 protein: CASSPLSGGTQPQHF
CDR3 DNA: TGTGCCAGTAGTCCCCTCTCAGGGGGCACTCAGCCCCAGCATTTT

CDR3 length: 19
V gene: TRBV4-2
clone size: NA
D gene: TRBD2
J gene: TRBJ2-7
CDR3 protein: CASSQDLAGQDPSSYEQYF
CDR3 DNA: TGTGCCAGCAGCCAAGATCTAGCGGGGCAAGACCCGAGCTCCTACGAGCAGTACTTC

CDR3 length: 15
V gene: TRBV27
clone size: NA
D gene: NA
J gene: TRBJ1-3
CDR3 protein: CASSSDGTSGNTIYF
CDR3 DNA: TGTGCCAGCAGTTCGGACGGGACATCTGGAAACACCATATATTTT

CDR3 length: 14
V gene: TRBV12-5
clone size: NA
D gene: TRBD2
J gene: TRBJ2-5
CDR3 protein: CASPAGLAEETQYF
CDR3 DNA: TGTGCTAGTCCGGCGGGACTAGCGGAAGAGACCCAGTACTTC

CDR3 length: 14
V gene: TRBV6-1
clone size: NA
D gene: NA
J gene: TRBJ2-3
CDR3 protein: CASSERGYTDTQYF
CDR3 DNA: TGTGCCAGCAGTGAGCGGGGATACACAGATACGCAGTATTTT

CDR3 length: 12
V gene: TRBV10-3
clone size: NA
D gene: NA
J gene: TRBJ1-2
CDR3 protein: CAIGQPRGGYTF
CDR3 DNA: TGTGCCATCGGACAGCCAAGGGGTGGCTACACCTTC

CDR3 length: 12
V gene: TRBV7-8
clone size: NA
D gene: NA
J gene: TRBJ2-1
CDR3 protein: CASSSPNNEQFF
CDR3 DNA: TGTGCCAGCAGCTCCCCCAACAATGAGCAGTTCTTC

CDR3 length: 16
V gene: TRBV28
clone size: NA
D gene: NA
J gene: TRBJ1-4
CDR3 protein: CASSPRPQATNEKLFF
CDR3 DNA: TGTGCCAGCAGTCCTCGTCCGCAGGCAACTAATGAAAAACTGTTTTTT

CDR3 length: 12
V gene: TRBV2
clone size: NA
D gene: TRBD1
J gene: TRBJ1-2
CDR3 protein: CASSGGGVGYTF
CDR3 DNA: TGTGCCAGCAGCGGAGGGGGCGTAGGCTACACCTTC

CDR3 length: 19
V gene: TRBV5-1
clone size: NA
D gene: TRBD2
J gene: TRBJ2-5
CDR3 protein: CASSLAGTSGTTYQETQYF
CDR3 DNA: TGCGCCAGCAGCTTGGCCGGGACTAGCGGTACCACTTACCAAGAGACCCAGTACTTC

CDR3 length: 13
V gene: TRBV27
clone size: once
D gene: NA
J gene: TRBJ2-5
CDR3 protein: CASKEAVQETQYF
CDR3 DNA: TGTGCCAGCAAGGAAGCGGTCCAAGAGACCCAGTACTTC

CDR3 length: 17
V gene: TRBV18
clone size: few
D gene: TRBD1
J gene: TRBJ2-5
CDR3 protein: CASSPPIGRQGQETQYF
CDR3 DNA: TGTGCCAGCTCACCACCTATCGGAAGACAGGGACAAGAGACCCAGTACTTC

CDR3 length: 15
V gene: TRBV7-2
clone size: once
D gene: TRBD1
J gene: TRBJ1-2
CDR3 protein: CASSLLPGTAIGYTF
CDR3 DNA: TGTGCCAGCAGCTTACTCCCCGGGACAGCTATTGGCTACACCTTC

CDR3 length: 16
V gene: TRBV7-9
clone size: NA
D gene: NA
J gene: TRBJ1-2
CDR3 protein: CASSPVGGGNYYGYTF
CDR3 DNA: TGTGCCAGCAGCCCCGTGGGAGGGGGAAATTACTATGGCTACACCTTC

CDR3 length: 14
V gene: TRBV7-2
clone size: once
D gene: NA
J gene: TRBJ2-1
CDR3 protein: CASSFWSAADEQFF
CDR3 DNA: TGTGCCAGCAGCTTTTGGTCCGCGGCCGATGAGCAGTTCTTC

CDR3 length: 14
V gene: TRBV9
clone size: NA
D gene: NA
J gene: TRBJ2-3
CDR3 protein: CASSAHTTGDTQYF
CDR3 DNA: TGTGCCAGCAGCGCTCACACAACGGGAGATACGCAGTATTTT

CDR3 length: 16
V gene: TRBV7-9
clone size: NA
D gene: NA
J gene: TRBJ2-2
CDR3 protein: CASSPTTIRWGGELFF
CDR3 DNA: TGTGCCAGCAGCCCAACGACTATACGTTGGGGCGGGGAGCTGTTTTTT

CDR3 length: 16
V gene: TRBV9
clone size: NA
D gene: TRBD1
J gene: TRBJ1-5
CDR3 protein: CASSTTAGQVCQPQHF
CDR3 DNA: TGTGCCAGCAGCACTACCGCCGGACAGGTTTGTCAGCCCCAGCATTTT

CDR3 length: 13
V gene: TRBV6-1
clone size: NA
D gene: NA
J gene: TRBJ1-2
CDR3 protein: CASSTLIRGGYTF
CDR3 DNA: TGTGCCAGCAGTACTCTTATCAGGGGTGGCTACACCTTC

CDR3 length: 17
V gene: TRBV4-2
clone size: NA
D gene: NA
J gene: TRBJ1-3
CDR3 protein: CASSQDGGLDLGNTIYF
CDR3 DNA: TGTGCCAGCAGCCAAGACGGAGGGTTGGATCTCGGAAACACCATATATTTT

CDR3 length: 14
V gene: TRBV16
clone size: once
D gene: NA
J gene: TRBJ2-5
CDR3 protein: CASSSSFSFETQYF
CDR3 DNA: TGTGCCAGCAGCTCTAGCTTCTCATTCGAGACCCAGTACTTC

CDR3 length: 16
V gene: TRBV7-9
clone size: NA
D gene: TRBD2
J gene: TRBJ2-2
CDR3 protein: CASGPRLATNTGELFF
CDR3 DNA: TGTGCCAGCGGACCTCGACTAGCGACGAACACCGGGGAGCTGTTTTTT

CDR3 length: 15
V gene: TRBV9
clone size: NA
D gene: TRBD1
J gene: TRBJ2-7
CDR3 protein: CASSASGQNSYEQYF
CDR3 DNA: TGTGCCAGCAGCGCCTCGGGACAGAACTCCTACGAGCAGTACTTC

CDR3 length: 17
V gene: TRBV5-4
clone size: NA
D gene: TRBD1
J gene: TRBJ2-2
CDR3 protein: CASSSHSKTGDTGELFF
CDR3 DNA: TGTGCCAGCAGCTCCCACTCCAAGACAGGGGACACCGGGGAGCTGTTTTTT

CDR3 length: 15
V gene: TRBV6-5
clone size: NA
D gene: TRBD1
J gene: TRBJ1-2
CDR3 protein: CASSYFGTGNYGYTF
CDR3 DNA: TGTGCCAGCAGTTACTTCGGGACAGGGAACTATGGCTACACCTTC

CDR3 length: 16
V gene: TRBV7-6
clone size: NA
D gene: TRBD2
J gene: TRBJ2-5
CDR3 protein: CASSLARLAGGETQYF
CDR3 DNA: TGTGCCAGCAGCTTAGCGCGGCTAGCGGGGGGAGAGACCCAGTACTTC

CDR3 length: 12
V gene: TRBV7-2
clone size: NA
D gene: NA
J gene: TRBJ2-3
CDR3 protein: CASSLSRDTQYF
CDR3 DNA: TGTGCCAGCAGCTTATCGAGGGATACGCAGTATTTT

CDR3 length: 15
V gene: TRBV7-9
clone size: NA
D gene: TRBD2
J gene: TRBJ2-5
CDR3 protein: CASSLSGGSSETQYF
CDR3 DNA: TGTGCCAGCAGCTTAAGCGGGGGCAGTTCAGAGACCCAGTACTTC

CDR3 length: 15
V gene: TRBV25-1
clone size: NA
D gene: TRBD1
J gene: TRBJ1-1
CDR3 protein: CASYPTGGAANEAFF
CDR3 DNA: TGTGCCAGCTACCCTACAGGGGGCGCGGCGAACGAAGCTTTCTTT

CDR3 length: 15
V gene: TRBV15
clone size: NA
D gene: TRBD2
J gene: TRBJ2-3
CDR3 protein: CATSRRTSGEDTQYF
CDR3 DNA: TGTGCCACCAGCCGAAGGACTAGCGGGGAAGATACGCAGTATTTT

CDR3 length: 18
V gene: TRBV4-1
clone size: NA
D gene: TRBD2
J gene: TRBJ2-1
CDR3 protein: CASSQTWALAGGSNEQFF
CDR3 DNA: TGCGCCAGCAGCCAAACGTGGGCACTAGCGGGGGGGTCCAATGAGCAGTTCTTC